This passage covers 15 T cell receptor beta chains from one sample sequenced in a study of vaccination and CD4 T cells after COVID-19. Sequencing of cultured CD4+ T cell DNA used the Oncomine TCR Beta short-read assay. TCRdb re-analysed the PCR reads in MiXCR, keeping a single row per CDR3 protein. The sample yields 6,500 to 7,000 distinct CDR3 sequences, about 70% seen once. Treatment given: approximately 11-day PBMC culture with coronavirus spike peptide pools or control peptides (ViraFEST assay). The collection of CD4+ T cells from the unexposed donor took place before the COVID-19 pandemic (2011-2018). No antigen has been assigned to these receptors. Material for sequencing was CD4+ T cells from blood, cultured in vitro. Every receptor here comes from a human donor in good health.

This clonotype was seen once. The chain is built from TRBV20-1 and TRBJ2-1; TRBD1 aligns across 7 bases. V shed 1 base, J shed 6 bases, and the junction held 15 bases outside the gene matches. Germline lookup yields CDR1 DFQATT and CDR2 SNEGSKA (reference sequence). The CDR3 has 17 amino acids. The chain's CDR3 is CSARAAAGQGVPNEQFF. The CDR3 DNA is TGCAGTGCTAGAGCTGCTGCGGGTCAGGGGGTTCCCAATGAGCAGTTCTTC.

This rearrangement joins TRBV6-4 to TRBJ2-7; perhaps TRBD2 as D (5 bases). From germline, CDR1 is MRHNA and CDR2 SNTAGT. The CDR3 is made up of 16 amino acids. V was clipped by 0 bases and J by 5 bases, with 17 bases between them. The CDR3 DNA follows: TGTGCCAGCAGTGACTCTGTTCGGGCTAGCATCCACGAGCAGTACTTC. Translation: CASSDSVRASIHEQYF.

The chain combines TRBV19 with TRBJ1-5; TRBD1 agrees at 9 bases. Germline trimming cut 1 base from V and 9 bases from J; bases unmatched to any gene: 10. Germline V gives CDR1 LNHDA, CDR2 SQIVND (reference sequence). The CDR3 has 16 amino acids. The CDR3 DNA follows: TGTGCCAGTAGTATAGGGTGGACAGGGGATGGTCGGCCCCAGCATTTT. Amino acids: CASSIGWTGDGRPQHF. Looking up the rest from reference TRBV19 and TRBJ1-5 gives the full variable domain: DGGITQSPKYLFRKEGQNVTLSCEQNLNHDAMYWYRQDPGQGLRLIYYSQIVNDFQKGDIAEGYSVSREKKESFPLTVTSAQKNPTAFYLCASSIGWTGDGRPQHFGDGTRLSIL.

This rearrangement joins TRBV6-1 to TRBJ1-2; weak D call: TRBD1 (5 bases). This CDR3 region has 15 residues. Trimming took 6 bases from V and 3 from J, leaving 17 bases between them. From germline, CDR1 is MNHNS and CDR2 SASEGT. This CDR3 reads CASSQKPGPYYGYTF. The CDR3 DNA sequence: TGTGCCAGCAGCCAAAAGCCAGGGCCTTACTATGGCTACACCTTC.

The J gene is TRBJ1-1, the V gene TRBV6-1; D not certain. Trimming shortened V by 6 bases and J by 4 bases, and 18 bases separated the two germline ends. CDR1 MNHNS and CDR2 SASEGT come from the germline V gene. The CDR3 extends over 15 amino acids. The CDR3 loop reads CASRGPGSKSTEAFF. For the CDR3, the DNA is TGTGCCAGCAGAGGTCCGGGGTCGAAGAGCACTGAAGCTTTCTTT.

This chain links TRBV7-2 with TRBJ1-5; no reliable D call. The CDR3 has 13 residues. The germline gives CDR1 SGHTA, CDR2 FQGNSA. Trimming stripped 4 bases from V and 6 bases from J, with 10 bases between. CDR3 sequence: CASSSTGPQPQHF. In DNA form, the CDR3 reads TGTGCCAGCAGCTCAACGGGCCCTCAGCCCCAGCATTTT.

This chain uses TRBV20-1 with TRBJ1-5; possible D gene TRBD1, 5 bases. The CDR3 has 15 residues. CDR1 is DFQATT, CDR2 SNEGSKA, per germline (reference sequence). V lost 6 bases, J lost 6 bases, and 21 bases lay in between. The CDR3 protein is CSAHAGGEGGQPQHF. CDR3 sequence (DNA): TGCAGTGCCCACGCCGGGGGGGAAGGAGGTCAGCCCCAGCATTTT.

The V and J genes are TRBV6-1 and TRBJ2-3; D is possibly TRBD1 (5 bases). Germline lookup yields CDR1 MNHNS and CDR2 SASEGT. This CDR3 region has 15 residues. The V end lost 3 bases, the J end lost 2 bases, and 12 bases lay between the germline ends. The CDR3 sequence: CASSDQGTNTDTQYF. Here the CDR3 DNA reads TGTGCCAGCAGTGACCAGGGCACCAACACAGATACGCAGTATTTT.

Written as DNA, the CDR3 is TGTGCCAGCAGCTCTATTCGCTACGAGCAGTACTTC. Translation: CASSSIRYEQYF. The V gene is TRBV7-2, the J gene TRBJ2-7; D uncertain. Trimming removed 4 bases at V and 3 bases at J, with 7 bases between. CDR1 SGHTA and CDR2 FQGNSA come from the germline V gene. The CDR3 loop spans 12 amino acids.

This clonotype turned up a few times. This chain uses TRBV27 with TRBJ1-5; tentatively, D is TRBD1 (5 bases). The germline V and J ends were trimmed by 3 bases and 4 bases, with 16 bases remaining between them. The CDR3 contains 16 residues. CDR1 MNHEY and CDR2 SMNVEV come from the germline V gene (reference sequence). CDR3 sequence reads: CASSFYGTGGNQPQHF. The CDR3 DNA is TGTGCCAGCAGTTTCTACGGAACAGGCGGAAATCAGCCCCAGCATTTT.

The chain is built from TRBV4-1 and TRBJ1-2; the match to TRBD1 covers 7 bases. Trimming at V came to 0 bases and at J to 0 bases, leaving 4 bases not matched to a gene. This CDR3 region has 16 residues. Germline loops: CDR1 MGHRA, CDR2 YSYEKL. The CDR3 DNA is TGCGCCAGCAGCCAAGAAGGGACAGCCGCTAACTATGGCTACACCTTC. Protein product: CASSQEGTAANYGYTF.

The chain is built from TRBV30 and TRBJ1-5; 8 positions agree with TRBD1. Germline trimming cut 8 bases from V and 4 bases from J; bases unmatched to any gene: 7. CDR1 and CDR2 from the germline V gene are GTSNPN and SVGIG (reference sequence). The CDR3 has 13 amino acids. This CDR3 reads CAVDRGGNQPQHF. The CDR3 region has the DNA TGTGCCGTTGACAGGGGTGGGAATCAGCCCCAGCATTTT.

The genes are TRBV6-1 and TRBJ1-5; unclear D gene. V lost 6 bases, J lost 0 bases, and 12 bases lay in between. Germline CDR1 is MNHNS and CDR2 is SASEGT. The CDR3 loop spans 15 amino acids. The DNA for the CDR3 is TGTGCCAGCAGCCGCTTGAAGTATAGCAATCAGCCCCAGCATTTT. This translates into CASSRLKYSNQPQHF.

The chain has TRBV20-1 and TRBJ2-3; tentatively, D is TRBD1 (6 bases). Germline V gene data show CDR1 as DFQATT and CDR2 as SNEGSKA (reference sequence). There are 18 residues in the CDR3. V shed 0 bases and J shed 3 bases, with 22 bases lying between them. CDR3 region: CSARDRLLTGFGTDTQYF. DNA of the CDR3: TGCAGTGCTAGAGATCGCCTCTTAACAGGGTTTGGTACAGATACGCAGTATTTT.

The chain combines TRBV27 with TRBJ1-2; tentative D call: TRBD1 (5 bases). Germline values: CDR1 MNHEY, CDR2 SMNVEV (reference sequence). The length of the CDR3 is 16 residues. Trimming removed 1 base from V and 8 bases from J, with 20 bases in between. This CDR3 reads CASSLWRGQGSLGYTF. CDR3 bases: TGTGCCAGCAGTTTATGGAGAGGCCAGGGTAGTCTCGGCTACACCTTC.